This T cell receptor (beta chain) was captured in a study of control samples from healthy donors and cancer patients. The CDR3 has 15 residues. The J segment lost 7 bases and the V segment lost 7 bases, leaving 8 bases of the junction unmatched. Germline loops: CDR1 MDHEN, CDR2 SYDVKM. Assay: immunoSEQ multiplex PCR; the TCRdb copy retains only in-frame clones and omits some. The sample has under 95,000 clones; more than 80% are singletons. The V call is TRBV28, the J call TRBJ1-4, with TRBD1 identical over 11 bases. The sequenced sample was blood. The sequence came from a man between 50 and 59 years old in good health. The CDR3 loop is CASTLGTGGVEKLFF. The CDR3 DNA follows: TGTGCCAGCACCCTTGGGACAGGGGGAGTTGAAAAACTGTTTTTT.